Included here is one TCR beta chain sequence, with context. Its antigen remains unknown. The CDR3 loop spans 17 amino acids. V shed 5 bases and J shed 3 bases, with 23 bases lying between them. CDR1 is MDHEN, CDR2 SYDVKM, per germline. These data originate in a study of cytomegalovirus exposure and HLA in healthy donors. Data came from immunoSEQ multiplex PCR; TCRdb stores just in-frame clones and leaves some out. The sample lists about 280,000 clones; roughly 90% were seen once. General study points: One later analysis, an examination of the 100 to 150 validation repertoires, found that first-cohort TCR clusters tended to co-occur in them.

Sequenced material: PBMCs. This sequence joins TRBV28 and TRBJ2-7; possible D gene TRBD2, 5 bases. The TCR sequence derives from a young woman in good health and CMV-seronegative. DNA for the CDR3: TGTGCCAGCAGTCATTCGGGGAAAGGAAAGCGTCGCTACGAGCAGTACTTC. This encodes CASSHSGKGKRRYEQYF.